The rows below give T cell receptor beta chains drawn from one sample of a study of Graves' ophthalmopathy and Graves' hyperthyroidism. TCRdb ran MiXCR on the multiplex PCR reads and lists one entry per CDR3 protein. The sample carries about 660,000 distinct CDR3 sequences, 35% to 45% recorded once. Sequencing was done on a sample of peripheral blood. Every receptor here comes from an adult man with Graves' ophthalmopathy. Each CDR3 is given with its conserved first and last residue. The D gene is left open where the match is weak. Clone size is stated in some rows and not others, as once, few, many or a class when expanded.

j_call d_call v_call clone_size cdr3_aa cdr3_nt
TRBJ1-2 . TRBV29-1 many CSVVSNYGYTF TGCAGCGTTGTATCTAACTATGGCTACACCTTC
TRBJ1-6 TRBD1 TRBV7-4 . CASRLGEGQGASPLHF TGTGCCAGCAGACTGGGGGAGGGACAGGGAGCTTCACCCCTCCACTTT
TRBJ1-2 . TRBV19 many CASSIRAAIYGYTF TGTGCCAGTAGTATTCGGGCAGCGATCTATGGCTACACCTTC
TRBJ2-6 TRBD1 TRBV2 . CASNFDRGPNTEAF TGTGCCAGCAATTTCGACAGGGGGCCAAACACTGAAGCTTTC
TRBJ1-1 . TRBV20-1 . CSARDGVGSGDTEASF TGCAGTGCTAGAGATGGAGTCGGGTCAGGGGACACTGAAGCTTCCTTT
TRBJ2-1 . TRBV24-1 . CATSPGYNEQFF TGTGCCACCAGTCCCGGCTACAATGAGCAGTTCTTC
TRBJ1-2 . TRBV6-6 many CAIANQYGYTF TGTGCCATCGCTAACCAATATGGCTACACCTTC
TRBJ2-7 . TRBV11-1 . CASSPSPGYEQYF TGTGCCAGCAGCCCATCGCCAGGCTACGAGCAGTACTTC
TRBJ1-1 . TRBV6-6 many CASAVHEAFF TGTGCCAGCGCGGTCCACGAAGCTTTCTTT
TRBJ2-2 . TRBV12-3/TRBV12-4 . CASSLNGVLTGELFF TGTGCCAGCAGTTTAAATGGGGTTTTGACCGGGGAGCTGTTTTTT
TRBJ2-5 . TRBV7-9 many CASSPRTEVETQYF TGTGCCAGCAGCCCGAGGACCGAGGTGGAGACCCAGTACTTC
TRBJ1-1 TRBD1 TRBV29-1 many CSVSRQGDTEAFF TGCAGCGTCTCAAGACAGGGGGACACTGAAGCTTTCTTT
TRBJ1-2 . TRBV7-3 many CASSSYPGEGSGYTF TGTGCCAGCAGCTCCTACCCGGGAGAAGGGTCTGGCTACACCTTC
TRBJ1-1 TRBD1 TRBV10-3 . CANGQGETEAFF TGTGCCAACGGACAGGGTGAAACTGAAGCTTTCTTT
TRBJ1-1 . TRBV10-3 . CAISGGPAEAFF TGTGCCATCAGTGGCGGGCCCGCTGAAGCTTTCTTT
TRBJ2-7 TRBD1 TRBV10-3 . CASSYRSGGPLEQYF TGTGCCAGCAGTTACCGGTCAGGGGGCCCCCTCGAGCAGTACTTC
TRBJ1-5 . TRBV20-1 many CSAVRGNSNQPQHF TGCAGTGCAGTGAGGGGGAATAGCAATCAGCCCCAGCATTTT
TRBJ1-2 . TRBV25-1 . CVSSEGGSSGYTF TGTGTCAGCAGTGAGGGCGGCAGCAGCGGCTACACCTTC
TRBJ1-5 TRBD1 TRBV12-3/TRBV12-4 many CASRGQGAGQPQHF TGTGCCAGCAGAGGACAGGGGGCCGGTCAGCCCCAGCATTTT
TRBJ2-7 . TRBV7-2 . CASSQDPVPGDYEQYF TGTGCCAGCAGCCAAGATCCCGTACCGGGGGACTACGAGCAGTACTTC
TRBJ2-5 TRBD2 TRBV19 many CASSGTSQETQYF TGTGCCAGTAGCGGGACTAGCCAAGAGACCCAGTACTTC
TRBJ2-7 . TRBV7-9 many CASRGTQYEQYF TGTGCCAGCAGGGGGACACAGTACGAGCAGTACTTC
TRBJ1-2 TRBD1 TRBV29-1 . CSVVGDSGHGYTF TGCAGCGTTGTCGGGGACAGTGGACATGGCTACACCTTC
TRBJ2-3 TRBD2 TRBV24-1 few CATSDSGGTDTQYF TGTGCCACCAGTGACTCCGGGGGGACAGATACGCAGTATTTT
TRBJ2-7 TRBD1 TRBV19 many CASSLGTGFRSYEQYF TGTGCCAGTAGTCTGGGGACAGGGTTTAGGTCCTACGAGCAGTACTTC
TRBJ1-5 . TRBV29-1 . CSVGRGDEQPQHF TGCAGCGTTGGTAGGGGCGATGAGCAGCCCCAGCATTTT
TRBJ1-3 . TRBV20-1 . CSARDGNTIYF TGCAGTGCCCGCGATGGAAACACCATATATTTT
TRBJ1-1 . TRBV25-1 . CASSGPRIWDTEAFF TGTGCCAGCAGTGGGCCAAGGATCTGGGACACTGAAGCTTTCTTT
TRBJ2-7 . TRBV19 . CAWSVGSQLEQYF TGTGCCTGGAGTGTAGGTAGCCAACTCGAGCAGTACTTC
TRBJ2-2 . TRBV29-1 . CSVRLGSGVTGELFF TGCAGCGTTCGACTTGGCTCTGGGGTAACCGGGGAGCTGTTTTTT
TRBJ1-4 TRBD1 TRBV2 . CASRTGGAEKLFF TGTGCTAGCAGGACAGGGGGGGCGGAAAAACTGTTTTTT
TRBJ2-7 . TRBV20-1 many CSANDGGSSYEQYF TGCAGTGCTAACGACGGGGGTAGCTCCTACGAGCAGTACTTC
TRBJ1-2 TRBD1 TRBV2 . CASRGQGPYGYTF TGTGCCAGCAGGGGACAGGGGCCGTATGGCTACACCTTC
TRBJ2-5 TRBD1 TRBV24-1 many CATSDLGTGGETQYF TGTGCCACCAGTGATTTGGGGACAGGGGGAGAGACCCAGTACTTC
TRBJ2-3 . TRBV24-1 few CATSSRSTDTQYF TGTGCCACCAGTTCGAGAAGCACAGATACGCAGTATTTT
TRBJ1-3 TRBD1 TRBV5-8 . CASSFTGGWNTIYF TGTGCCAGCAGCTTTACAGGGGGCTGGAACACCATATATTTT
TRBJ2-2 TRBD2 TRBV12-3/TRBV12-4 few CASRPSGANTGELFF TGTGCCAGCAGGCCTAGCGGGGCGAACACCGGGGAGCTGTTTTTT